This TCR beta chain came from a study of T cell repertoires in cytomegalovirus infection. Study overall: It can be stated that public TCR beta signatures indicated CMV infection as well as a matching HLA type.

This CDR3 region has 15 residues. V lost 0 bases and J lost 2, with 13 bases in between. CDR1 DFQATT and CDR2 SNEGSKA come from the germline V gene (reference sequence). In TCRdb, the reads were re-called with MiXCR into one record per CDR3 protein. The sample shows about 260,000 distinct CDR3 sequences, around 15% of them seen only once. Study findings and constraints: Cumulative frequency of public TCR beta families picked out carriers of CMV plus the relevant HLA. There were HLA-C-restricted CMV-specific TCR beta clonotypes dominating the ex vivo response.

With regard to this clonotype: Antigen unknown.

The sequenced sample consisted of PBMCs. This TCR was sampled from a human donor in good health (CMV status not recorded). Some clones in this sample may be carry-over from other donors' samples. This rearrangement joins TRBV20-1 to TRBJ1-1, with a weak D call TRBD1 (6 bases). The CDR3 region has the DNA TGCAGTGCTAGAGAAAGTTCAGGGGCTAACACTGAAGCTTTCTTT. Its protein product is CSARESSGANTEAFF.